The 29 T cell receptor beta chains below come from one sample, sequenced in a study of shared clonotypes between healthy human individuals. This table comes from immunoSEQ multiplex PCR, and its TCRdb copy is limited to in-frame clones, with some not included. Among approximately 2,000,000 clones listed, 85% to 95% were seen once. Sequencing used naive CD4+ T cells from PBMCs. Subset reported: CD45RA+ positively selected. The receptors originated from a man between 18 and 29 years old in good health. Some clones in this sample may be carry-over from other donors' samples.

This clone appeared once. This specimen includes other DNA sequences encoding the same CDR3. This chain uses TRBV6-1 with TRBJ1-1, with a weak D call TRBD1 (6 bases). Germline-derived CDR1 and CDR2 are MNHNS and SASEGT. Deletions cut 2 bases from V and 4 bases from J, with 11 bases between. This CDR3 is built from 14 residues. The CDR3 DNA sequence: TGTGCCAGCAGTGAACCAAGGGGGGGCACTGAAGCTTTCTTT. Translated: CASSEPRGGTEAFF.

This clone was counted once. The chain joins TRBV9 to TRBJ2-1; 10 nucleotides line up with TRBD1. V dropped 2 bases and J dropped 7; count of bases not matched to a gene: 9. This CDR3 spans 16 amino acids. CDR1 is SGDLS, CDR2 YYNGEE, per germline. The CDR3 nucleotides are TGTGCCAGCAGCGTCCGAGGGACAGGGGTTCGGAATGAGCAGTTCTTC. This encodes CASSVRGTGVRNEQFF.

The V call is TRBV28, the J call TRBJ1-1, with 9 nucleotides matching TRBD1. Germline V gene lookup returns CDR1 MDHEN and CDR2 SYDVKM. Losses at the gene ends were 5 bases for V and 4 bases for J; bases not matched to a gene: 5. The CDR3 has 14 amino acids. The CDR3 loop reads CASSTDRGITEAFF. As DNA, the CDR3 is TGTGCCAGCAGTACAGACAGGGGGATCACTGAAGCTTTCTTT.

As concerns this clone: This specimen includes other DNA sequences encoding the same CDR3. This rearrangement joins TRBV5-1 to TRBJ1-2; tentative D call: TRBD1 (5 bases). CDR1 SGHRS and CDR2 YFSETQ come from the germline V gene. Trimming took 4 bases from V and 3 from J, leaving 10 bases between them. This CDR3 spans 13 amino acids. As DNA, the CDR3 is TGCGCCAGCAGCGGGACCGGGGACTATGGCTACACCTTC. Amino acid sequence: CASSGTGDYGYTF.

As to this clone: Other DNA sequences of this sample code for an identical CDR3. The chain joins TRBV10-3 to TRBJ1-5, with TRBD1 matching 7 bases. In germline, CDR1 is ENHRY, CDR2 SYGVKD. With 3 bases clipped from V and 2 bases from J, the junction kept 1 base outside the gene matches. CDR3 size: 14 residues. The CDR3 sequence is CAISDRGGNQPQHF. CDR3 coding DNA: TGTGCCATCAGTGACAGGGGGGGCAATCAGCCCCAGCATTTT.

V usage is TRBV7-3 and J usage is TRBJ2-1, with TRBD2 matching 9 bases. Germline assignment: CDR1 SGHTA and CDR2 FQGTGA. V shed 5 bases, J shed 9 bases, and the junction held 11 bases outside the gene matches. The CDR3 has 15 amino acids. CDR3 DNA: TGTGCCAGCAGCCCTGGGGGCGGGAGGGCCACTGAGCAGTTCTTC. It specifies CASSPGGGRATEQFF.

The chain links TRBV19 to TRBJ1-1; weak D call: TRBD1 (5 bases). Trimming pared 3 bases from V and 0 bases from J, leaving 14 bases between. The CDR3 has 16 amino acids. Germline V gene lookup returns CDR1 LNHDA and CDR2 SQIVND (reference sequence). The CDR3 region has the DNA TGTGCCAGTAGTATTAGGGGCACGCTCTTGAACACTGAAGCTTTCTTT. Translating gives CASSIRGTLLNTEAFF.

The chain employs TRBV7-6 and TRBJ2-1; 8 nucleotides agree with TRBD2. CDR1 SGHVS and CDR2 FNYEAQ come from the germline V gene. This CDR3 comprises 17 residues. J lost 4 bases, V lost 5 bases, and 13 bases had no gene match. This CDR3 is CASSGGSGSNRYNEQFF. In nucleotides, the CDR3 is TGTGCCAGCAGCGGAGGGAGCGGGAGTAATAGATACAATGAGCAGTTCTTC.

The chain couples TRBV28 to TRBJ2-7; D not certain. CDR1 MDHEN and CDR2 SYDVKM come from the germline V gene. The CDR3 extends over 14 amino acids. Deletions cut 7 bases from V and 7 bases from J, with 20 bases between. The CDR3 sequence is CASTQPMRPSEQYF. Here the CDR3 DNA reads TGTGCCAGCACCCAACCCATGAGGCCCTCAGAGCAGTACTTC.

This CDR3 reads CASSWAGEQFF. CDR3 DNA sequence: TGTGCCAGCAGCTGGGCCGGTGAGCAGTTCTTC. The chain combines TRBV7-9 with TRBJ2-1; D call uncertain. Trimming took off 4 bases at V and 9 bases at J, with 7 bases between the two ends. This CDR3 has 11 residues. CDR1 and CDR2 from the germline V gene are SEHNR and FQNEAQ (reference sequence).

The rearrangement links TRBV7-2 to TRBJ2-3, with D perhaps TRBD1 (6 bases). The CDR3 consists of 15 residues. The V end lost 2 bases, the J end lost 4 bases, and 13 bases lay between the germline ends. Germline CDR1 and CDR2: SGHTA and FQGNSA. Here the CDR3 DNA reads TGTGCCAGCAGCTTAATGCAGGGGTCGGCAGATACGCAGTATTTT. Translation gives CASSLMQGSADTQYF.

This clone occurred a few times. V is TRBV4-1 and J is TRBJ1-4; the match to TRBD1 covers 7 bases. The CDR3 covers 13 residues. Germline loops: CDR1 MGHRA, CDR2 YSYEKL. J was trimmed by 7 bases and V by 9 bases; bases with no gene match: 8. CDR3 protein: CASTETGREKLFF. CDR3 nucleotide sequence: TGCGCCAGTACCGAGACAGGGCGTGAAAAACTGTTTTTT.

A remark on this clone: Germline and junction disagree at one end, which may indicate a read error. The CDR3 DNA reads as TGTGCCAGCAGTTTCAGGGATTTGTCTGAGGCTTTCTTT. Protein sequence: CASSFRDLSEAFF. This chain uses TRBV25-1 with TRBJ1-1; weak D call: TRBD1 (5 bases). Germline CDR1 and CDR2: MGHDK and SYGVNS. The CDR3 sequence is 13 residues long. The full variable domain, in which reference TRBV25-1 and TRBJ1-1 provide the parts outside the CDR3, is EADIYQTPRYLVIGTGKKITLECSQTMGHDKMYWYQQDPGMELHLIHYSYGVNSTEKGDLSSESTVSRIRTEHFPLTLESARPSHTSQYLCASSFRDLSEAFFGQGTRLTVV.

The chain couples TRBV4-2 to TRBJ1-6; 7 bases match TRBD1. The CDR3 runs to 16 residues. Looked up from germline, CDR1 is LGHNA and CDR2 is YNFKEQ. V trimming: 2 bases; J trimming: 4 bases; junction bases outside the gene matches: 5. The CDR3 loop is CASSQQVGQYNSPLHF. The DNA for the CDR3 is TGTGCCAGCAGCCAACAAGTGGGACAGTATAATTCACCCCTCCACTTT.

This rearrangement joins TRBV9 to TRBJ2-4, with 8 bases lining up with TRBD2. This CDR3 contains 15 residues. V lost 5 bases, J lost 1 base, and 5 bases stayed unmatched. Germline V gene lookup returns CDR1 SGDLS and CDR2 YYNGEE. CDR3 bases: TGTGCCAGCAGTACAGCGGGAGCTGCCAAAAACATTCAGTACTTC. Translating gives CASSTAGAAKNIQYF.

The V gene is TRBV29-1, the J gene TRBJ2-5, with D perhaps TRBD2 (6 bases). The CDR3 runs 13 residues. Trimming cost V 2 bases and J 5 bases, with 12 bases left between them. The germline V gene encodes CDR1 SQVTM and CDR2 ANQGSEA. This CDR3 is CSVEPGGWETQYF. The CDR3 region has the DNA TGCAGCGTTGAACCCGGGGGATGGGAGACCCAGTACTTC.

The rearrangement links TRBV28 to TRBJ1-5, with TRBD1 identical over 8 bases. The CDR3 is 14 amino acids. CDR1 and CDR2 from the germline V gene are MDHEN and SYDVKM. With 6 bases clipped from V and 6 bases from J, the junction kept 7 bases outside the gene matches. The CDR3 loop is CASRGPGGPQPQHF. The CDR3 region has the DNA TGTGCCAGCAGGGGCCCAGGGGGCCCTCAGCCCCAGCATTTT.

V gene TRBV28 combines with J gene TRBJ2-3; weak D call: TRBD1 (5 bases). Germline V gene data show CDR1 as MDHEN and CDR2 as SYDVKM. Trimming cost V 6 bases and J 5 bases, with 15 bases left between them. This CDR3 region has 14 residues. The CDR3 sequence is CASRGAGWRDTQYF. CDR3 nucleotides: TGTGCCAGCAGAGGGGCCGGTTGGAGAGATACGCAGTATTTT.

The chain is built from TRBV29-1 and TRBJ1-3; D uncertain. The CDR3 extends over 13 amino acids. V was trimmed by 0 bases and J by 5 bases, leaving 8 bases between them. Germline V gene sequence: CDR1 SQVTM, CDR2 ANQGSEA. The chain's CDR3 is CSVEEVMRNTIYF. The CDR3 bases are TGCAGCGTTGAAGAGGTTATGAGAAACACCATATATTTT.

This chain's CDR3 is CASSLVFGQGLEKLFF. CDR3 coding DNA: TGTGCCAGCAGCTTAGTTTTTGGGCAGGGCTTGGAAAAACTGTTTTTT. The rearrangement links TRBV7-2 to TRBJ1-4, with a tentative D call TRBD1 (5 bases). V lost 1 base, J lost 8 bases, and 17 bases lay in between. CDR3 length equals 16 residues. Germline CDR1 reads SGHTA; CDR2 reads FQGNSA.

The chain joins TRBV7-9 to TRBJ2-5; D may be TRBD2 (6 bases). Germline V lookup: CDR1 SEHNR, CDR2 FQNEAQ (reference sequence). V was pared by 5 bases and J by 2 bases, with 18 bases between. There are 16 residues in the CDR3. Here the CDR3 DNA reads TGTGCCAGCAGCACGGGGGACCGCCTAATTCAAGAGACCCAGTACTTC. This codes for CASSTGDRLIQETQYF.

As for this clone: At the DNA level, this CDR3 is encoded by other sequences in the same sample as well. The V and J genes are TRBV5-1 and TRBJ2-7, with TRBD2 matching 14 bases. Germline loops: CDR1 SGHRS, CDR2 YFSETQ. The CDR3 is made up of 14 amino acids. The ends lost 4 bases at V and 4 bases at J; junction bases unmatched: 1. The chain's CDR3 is CASSGTSGRYEQYF. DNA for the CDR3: TGCGCCAGCAGCGGGACTAGCGGGAGATACGAGCAGTACTTC.

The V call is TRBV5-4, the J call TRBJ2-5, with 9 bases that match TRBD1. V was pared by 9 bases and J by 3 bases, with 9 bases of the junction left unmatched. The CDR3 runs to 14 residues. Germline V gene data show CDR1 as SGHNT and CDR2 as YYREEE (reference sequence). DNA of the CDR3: TGTGCCACCGGGGGGACAGGGTCAAAAGAGACCCAGTACTTC. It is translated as CATGGTGSKETQYF.

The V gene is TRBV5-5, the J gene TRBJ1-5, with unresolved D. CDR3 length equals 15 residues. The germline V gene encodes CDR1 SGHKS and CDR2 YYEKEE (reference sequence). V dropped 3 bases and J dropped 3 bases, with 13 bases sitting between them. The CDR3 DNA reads TGTGCCAGCAGCTCTACCACAGTAGCCAATCAGCCCCAGCATTTT. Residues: CASSSTTVANQPQHF. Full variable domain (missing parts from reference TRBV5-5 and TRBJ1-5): DAGVTQSPTHLIKTRGQQVTLRCSPISGHKSVSWYQQVLGQGPQFIFQYYEKEERGRGNFPDRFSARQFPNYSSELNVNALLLGDSALYLCASSSTTVANQPQHFGDGTRLSIL.

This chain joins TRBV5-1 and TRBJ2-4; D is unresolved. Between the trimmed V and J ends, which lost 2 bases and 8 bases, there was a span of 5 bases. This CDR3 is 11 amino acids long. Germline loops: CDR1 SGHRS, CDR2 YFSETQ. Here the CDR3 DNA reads TGCGCCAGCAGCTTCGCAGACATTCAGTACTTC. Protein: CASSFADIQYF.

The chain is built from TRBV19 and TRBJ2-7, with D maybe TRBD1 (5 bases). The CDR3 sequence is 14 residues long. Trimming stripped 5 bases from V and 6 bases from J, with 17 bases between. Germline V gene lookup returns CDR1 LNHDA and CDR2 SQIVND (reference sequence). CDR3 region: CASSVGRLPLEQYF. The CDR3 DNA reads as TGTGCCAGTAGTGTGGGGCGATTACCCCTCGAGCAGTACTTC.

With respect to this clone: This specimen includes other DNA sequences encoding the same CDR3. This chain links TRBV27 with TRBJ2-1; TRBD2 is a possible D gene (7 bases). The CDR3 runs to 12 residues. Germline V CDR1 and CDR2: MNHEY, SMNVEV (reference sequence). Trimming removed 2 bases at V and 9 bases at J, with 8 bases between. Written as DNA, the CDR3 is TGTGCCAGCAGTTTAAGGGGGGGTGAGCAGTTCTTC. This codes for CASSLRGGEQFF.

CDR3 sequence: CASSLRGELFF. CDR3 nucleotides: TGTGCCAGCAGCTTGAGAGGGGAGCTGTTTTTT. This chain uses TRBV5-6 with TRBJ2-2; no clear D. This CDR3 has 11 amino acids. V gave up 1 base and J gave up 8 bases, with 3 bases separating them. The germline CDR1 and CDR2 sequences are SGHDT and YYEEEE.

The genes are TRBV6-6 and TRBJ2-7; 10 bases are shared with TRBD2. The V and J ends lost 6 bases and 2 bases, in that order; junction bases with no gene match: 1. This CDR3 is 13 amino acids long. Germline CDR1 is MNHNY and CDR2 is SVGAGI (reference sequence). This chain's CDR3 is CASRAGGPYEQYF. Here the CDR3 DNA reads TGTGCCAGCAGAGCGGGAGGGCCCTACGAGCAGTACTTC.